The subject of this entry is one T cell receptor (beta chain). These data belong to a study of blood T cell repertoires in COVID-19. Looking at the study overall: T cells, B-cell-depleted T cells, or PBMCs provided the cDNA or gDNA that served as material.

Authors' data handling: For nucleated cells, counts were estimated from reference gene primer amplification. TCRdb's table, derived via immunoSEQ multiplex PCR, lists solely in-frame clones and lacks some. D and trimming come from the DNA, and the V and J calls and clone size come from that table. Here the sample spans some 290,000 clones, 65% to 90% being singletons. This CDR3 has 15 residues. The junction had 12 bases not matched to a gene; V was cut back by 7 bases and J by 5 bases. CDR1 and CDR2 from the germline V gene are LNHDA and SQIVND (reference sequence). Sequences were obtained from peripheral blood. This chain links TRBV19 with TRBJ1-2; 8 nucleotides align to TRBD1. The TCR sequence derives from an older woman with active or convalescent COVID-19. CDR3 DNA sequence: TGTGCCAGTACCCCTGGGGGACAGGACCCTTATGGCTACACCTTC. Translation gives CASTPGGQDPYGYTF.